Below, 10 T cell receptor beta chains from the same sample are listed, as sequenced in a study of molecular identifiers for immune sequencing clone quantification. TCRdb used MiXCR to reprocess the PCR reads, holding one entry per CDR3 protein. Seen here are 400,000 to 600,000 distinct CDR3 sequences, over 20% observed once, and the top ten hold approximately 0.84%. The sample comprised naive CD8+ T cells from blood, with Jurkat cell RNA spiked in. Subset reported: FACS-sorted CD8+CD4-CCR7+CD45RA+ naive T cells. The receptors stem from a human donor in good health. Some libraries in this study had Jurkat cell RNA spiked in.

This clonotype was seen a few times. V usage is TRBV10-3 and J usage is TRBJ2-3; D may be TRBD2 (5 bases). Germline CDR1 and CDR2: ENHRY and SYGVKD. The V end was cut by 4 bases, the J end by 2 bases, with 13 bases between. This CDR3 is 15 amino acids long. Here the CDR3 reads CAISVGISLTDTQYF. Here the CDR3 DNA reads TGTGCCATCAGTGTCGGGATCTCTCTCACAGATACGCAGTATTTT.

The chain carries TRBV20-1 and TRBJ2-2; D gene uncertain. The germline CDR1 and CDR2 sequences are DFQATT and SNEGSKA (reference sequence). The CDR3 runs to 14 residues. With 1 base removed from V and 6 bases from J, the gap between germline ends came to 12 bases. The CDR3 here is CSARVYGYPGELFF. The CDR3 coding sequence is TGCAGTGCTAGAGTTTACGGGTATCCCGGGGAGCTGTTTTTT.

The rearrangement uses TRBV5-3 and TRBJ2-5, with 12 positions matching TRBD2. TRBV5-3 belongs to the ORF category, with a function that is uncertain. The CDR3 has 16 residues. V was pared by 8 bases and J by 4 bases, with 12 bases of the junction left unmatched. The CDR3 nucleotides are TGTGCCAGCAGCGTGGGACTAGCGGGCCGGGGAGAGACCCAGTACTTC. It yields the protein CASSVGLAGRGETQYF.

This clonotype was observed a few times. This chain uses TRBV12-5 with TRBJ1-3; no definite D call. CDR1 LGHNT and CDR2 FRNRAP come from the germline V gene. This CDR3 region has 15 residues. The germline V and J ends were trimmed by 1 base and 0 bases, with 7 bases remaining between them. CDR3 in DNA: TGTGCTAGTGGTTTGGAGTGGGGCTCTGGAAACACCATATATTTT. Its protein product is CASGLEWGSGNTIYF.

This clonotype came up many times. This chain uses TRBV11-2 with TRBJ2-7; D uncertain. Germline CDR1 SGHAT, CDR2 FQNNGV. V was shortened by 0 bases and J by 10 bases, with 10 bases between the two germline ends. The CDR3 loop spans 12 amino acids. The CDR3 loop is CASSLDWSDQYF. CDR3 in DNA: TGTGCCAGCAGCTTAGACTGGTCCGACCAGTACTTC.

This clonotype was counted at least ten times. The V call is TRBV5-1, the J call TRBJ2-3, with 7 bases lining up with TRBD1. The CDR3 runs 16 residues. Germline V gene sequence: CDR1 SGHRS, CDR2 YFSETQ. V was clipped by 0 bases and J by 2 bases; unmatched bases: 6. The chain's CDR3 is CASSLDRDRDTDTQYF. Written as DNA, the CDR3 is TGCGCCAGCAGCTTGGATCGGGACAGAGACACAGATACGCAGTATTTT. Filled out from reference TRBV5-1 and TRBJ2-3, the complete variable domain reads KAGVTQTPRYLIKTRGQQVTLSCSPISGHRSVSWYQQTPGQGLQFLFEYFSETQRNKGNFPGRFSGRQFSNSRSEMNVSTLELGDSALYLCASSLDRDRDTDTQYFGPGTRLTVL.

The chain employs TRBV9 and TRBJ2-2; D is ambiguous. Germline loops: CDR1 SGDLS, CDR2 YYNGEE. V lost 4 bases and J 1 base, leaving 5 bases between the germline ends. This CDR3 has 13 amino acids. CDR3 sequence reads: CASSSRNTGELFF. CDR3 bases: TGTGCCAGCAGCTCCCGGAACACCGGGGAGCTGTTTTTT.

V is TRBV9 and J is TRBJ1-4, with D unresolved. The CDR3 contains 13 residues. Germline CDR1 SGDLS, CDR2 YYNGEE. V lost 5 bases, J lost 6 bases, and 11 bases lay in between. The CDR3 DNA reads TGTGCCAGCAGTGGTAGCGGCCATGAAAAACTGTTTTTT. Its translation is CASSGSGHEKLFF.

This clonotype was found once. The chain recombines TRBV27 with TRBJ1-5; D perhaps matches TRBD1 (5 bases). Trimming took off 3 bases at V and 0 bases at J, with 12 bases between the two ends. Germline V CDR1 and CDR2: MNHEY, SMNVEV (reference sequence). This CDR3 region has 16 residues. For the CDR3, the DNA is TGTGCCAGCAGTTTGGGGGTTAAGGGTAGCAATCAGCCCCAGCATTTT. It translates to CASSLGVKGSNQPQHF.

This clonotype was observed many times. The V gene is TRBV29-1, the J gene TRBJ2-2; D gene ambiguous. CDR3 size: 12 residues. Germline lookup yields CDR1 SQVTM and CDR2 ANQGSEA. Trimming stripped 3 bases from V and 6 bases from J, with 8 bases between. CDR3 region: CSVELWAGELFF. The CDR3 DNA is TGCAGCGTTGAGCTCTGGGCCGGGGAGCTGTTTTTT.